The present entry profiles one T cell receptor beta chain with its context. Sequencing was performed with immunoSEQ multiplex PCR; in TCRdb, only in-frame clones are kept and a portion is missing. The data hold 200,000 to 250,000 clones, with about 88% observed a single time. Germline CDR1 reads SGHVS; CDR2 reads FQNEAQ. The CDR3 has 14 amino acids. V was clipped by 0 bases and J by 2 bases, with 7 bases between them. This sample is part of a study of blood T cell repertoires in COVID-19. Study overall: Spain, Italy and the United States supplied samples that represented acute and convalescent COVID-19.

This receptor was taken from a woman aged 70-85 years with active or convalescent COVID-19. The V gene is TRBV7-8, the J gene TRBJ1-1; D call uncertain. What was sequenced was peripheral blood. The chain's CDR3 is CASSLALTNTEAFF. Written as DNA, the CDR3 is TGTGCCAGCAGCTTAGCGTTGACTAACACTGAAGCTTTCTTT.